These T cell receptor beta chains were read from a single sample in a study of blood T cell repertoires in COVID-19. Sequenced by immunoSEQ multiplex PCR; TCRdb stores in-frame clones only, minus some. Of 150,000 to 200,000 clones in the sample, 85% to 90% were seen once. Input material: peripheral blood. These TCRs come from a woman aged 60 to 75 with acute or convalescent COVID-19. The CDR3 runs from the conserved cysteine through the conserved F or W. The D gene is left open where the match is weak. Clone size appears in some rows only: once, few, many, or a class for an expanded clone.

length: 14; J: TRBJ2-1; V: TRBV5-6; size: few; D: TRBD2; DNA: TGTGCCAGCAGCTTGTCCAGCGGGAGGGGTGAGCAGTTCTTC; CDR3: CASSLSSGRGEQFF
length: 14; J: TRBJ1-2; V: TRBV21-1; size: .; D: .; DNA: TGTGCCAGCAGCACACTGACAGGGAACTATGGCTACACCTTC; CDR3: CASSTLTGNYGYTF
length: 13; J: TRBJ1-1; V: TRBV3-1/TRBV3-2; size: .; D: .; DNA: TGTGCCAGCAGCCAAGGCAGGAACACTGAAGCTTTCTTT; CDR3: CASSQGRNTEAFF
length: 15; J: TRBJ2-3; V: TRBV20-1; size: .; D: TRBD2; DNA: TGCAGTGCTAGTGAAGGACTAGCGGGAGAAGATACGCAGTATTTT; CDR3: CSASEGLAGEDTQYF
length: 12; J: TRBJ2-1; V: TRBV30; size: once; D: .; DNA: TGTGCCTGGAGTGCCAGCGACAATGAGCAGTTCTTC; CDR3: CAWSASDNEQFF
length: 13; J: TRBJ1-4; V: TRBV11-2; size: .; D: .; DNA: TGTGCCAGCAGCTGGACAGTTAATGAAAAACTGTTTTTT; CDR3: CASSWTVNEKLFF
length: 15; J: TRBJ1-1; V: TRBV18; size: .; D: TRBD1; DNA: TGTGCCAGCTCACCCCTCAGGGGGATGAACACTGAAGCTTTCTTT; CDR3: CASSPLRGMNTEAFF
length: 13; J: TRBJ2-2; V: TRBV5-1; size: .; D: .; DNA: TGCGCCAGTTTTACAGGGCGCACCGGGGAGCTGTTTTTT; CDR3: CASFTGRTGELFF
length: 12; J: TRBJ2-3; V: TRBV9; size: .; D: .; DNA: TGTGCCAGCAGCGTAGGGCCAGATACGCAGTATTTT; CDR3: CASSVGPDTQYF
length: 16; J: TRBJ1-2; V: TRBV5-5; size: once; D: .; DNA: TGTGCCAGCAGCGAGGGAACCATAGAGGCGGACTATGGCTACACCTTC; CDR3: CASSEGTIEADYGYTF
length: 13; J: TRBJ1-2; V: TRBV12-3/TRBV12-4; size: .; D: TRBD1; DNA: TGTGCCAGCAGTTCCGACAGGGTTGCTGGCTACACCTTC; CDR3: CASSSDRVAGYTF
length: 12; J: TRBJ1-4; V: TRBV18; size: .; D: .; DNA: TGTGCCAGCTCAGGCCCTAATGAAAAACTGTTTTTT; CDR3: CASSGPNEKLFF
length: 16; J: TRBJ2-1; V: TRBV7-8; size: .; D: .; DNA: TGTGCCAGCGGGGTTCTTCTTGCGGGATTTGTCCCTGAGCAGTTCTTC; CDR3: CASGVLLAGFVPEQFF
length: 16; J: TRBJ2-3; V: TRBV7-8; size: .; D: TRBD1; DNA: TGTGCCAGCAGCCCACCCGGGACAGGGGGCGCAGATACGCAGTATTTT; CDR3: CASSPPGTGGADTQYF
length: 12; J: TRBJ1-1; V: TRBV10-2; size: .; D: .; DNA: TGCGCCAGCGGGAGTATGAACACTGAAGCTTTCTTT; CDR3: CASGSMNTEAFF
length: 14; J: TRBJ1-4; V: TRBV7-9; size: .; D: TRBD1; DNA: TGTGCCAGCAGCTTAAGGACAGGGCGGGAAAAACTGTTTTTT; CDR3: CASSLRTGREKLFF
length: 15; J: TRBJ2-1; V: TRBV15; size: once; D: TRBD2; DNA: TGTGCCACCAGCACAACTAGCGGGAGTGGCAATGAGCAGTTCTTC; CDR3: CATSTTSGSGNEQFF
length: 15; J: TRBJ1-3; V: TRBV11-2; size: .; D: .; DNA: TGTGCCAGCAGCTTGAGCCCAGGGGCTGGAAACACCATATATTTT; CDR3: CASSLSPGAGNTIYF
length: 13; J: TRBJ1-6; V: TRBV7-9; size: .; D: TRBD1; DNA: TGTGCCAGCAACGCGGCAGGGGGTTCACCCCTCCACTTT; CDR3: CASNAAGGSPLHF
length: 16; J: TRBJ2-3; V: TRBV6-4; size: .; D: TRBD2; DNA: TGTGCCAGCAGCACAACTAGCGGGAGTAATACAGATACGCAGTATTTT; CDR3: CASSTTSGSNTDTQYF